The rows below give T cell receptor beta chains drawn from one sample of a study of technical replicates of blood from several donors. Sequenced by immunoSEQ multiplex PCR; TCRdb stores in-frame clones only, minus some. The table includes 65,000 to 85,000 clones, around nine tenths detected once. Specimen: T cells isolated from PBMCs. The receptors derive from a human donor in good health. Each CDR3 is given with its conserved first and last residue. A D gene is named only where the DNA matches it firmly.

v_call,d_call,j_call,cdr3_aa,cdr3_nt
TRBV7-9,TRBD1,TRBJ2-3,CASTSPAGTGVTDTQYF,TGTGCCAGCACCTCCCCTGCGGGGACAGGGGTAACAGATACGCAGTATTTT
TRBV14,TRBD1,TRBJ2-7,CASSQRNRDRGHEQYF,TGTGCCAGCAGCCAAAGAAACCGGGACAGGGGGCACGAGCAGTACTTC
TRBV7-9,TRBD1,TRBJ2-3,CASSFWGQSNTDTQYF,TGTGCCAGCAGCTTTTGGGGACAGAGTAACACAGATACGCAGTATTTT
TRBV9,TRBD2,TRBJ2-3,CASSVVPKLAGVIRLDTQYF,TGTGCCAGCAGCGTAGTCCCTAAGCTAGCGGGAGTAATTAGATTGGATACGCAGTATTTT
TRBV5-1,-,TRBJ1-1,CASSYEQGEAFF,TGCGCCAGCAGCTACGAACAGGGTGAAGCTTTCTTT
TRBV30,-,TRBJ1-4,CAWSKGSTTNEKLFF,TGTGCCTGGAGTAAGGGGTCAACAACTAATGAAAAACTGTTTTTT
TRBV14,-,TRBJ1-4,CASSQGDWATNEKLFF,TGTGCCAGCAGCCAGGGAGATTGGGCAACTAATGAAAAACTGTTTTTT
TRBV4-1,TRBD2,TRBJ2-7,CASSNKWVVQGTTRSYEQYF,TGCGCCAGCAGCAATAAATGGGTAGTCCAAGGGACTACAAGATCCTACGAGCAGTACTTC
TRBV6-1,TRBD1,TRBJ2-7,CASIVQGASEQYF,TGTGCCAGCATTGTACAGGGGGCGTCCGAGCAGTACTTC
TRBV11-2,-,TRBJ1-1,CASSFDDRNTEAFF,TGTGCCAGCAGCTTCGACGACAGGAACACTGAAGCTTTCTTT
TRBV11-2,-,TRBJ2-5,CASSSAQQGQETQYF,TGTGCCAGCAGCTCGGCCCAACAGGGCCAAGAGACCCAGTACTTC
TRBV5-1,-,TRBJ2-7,CASSHKGGAGSEQYF,TGCGCCAGCAGCCACAAGGGTGGGGCAGGCAGCGAGCAGTACTTC